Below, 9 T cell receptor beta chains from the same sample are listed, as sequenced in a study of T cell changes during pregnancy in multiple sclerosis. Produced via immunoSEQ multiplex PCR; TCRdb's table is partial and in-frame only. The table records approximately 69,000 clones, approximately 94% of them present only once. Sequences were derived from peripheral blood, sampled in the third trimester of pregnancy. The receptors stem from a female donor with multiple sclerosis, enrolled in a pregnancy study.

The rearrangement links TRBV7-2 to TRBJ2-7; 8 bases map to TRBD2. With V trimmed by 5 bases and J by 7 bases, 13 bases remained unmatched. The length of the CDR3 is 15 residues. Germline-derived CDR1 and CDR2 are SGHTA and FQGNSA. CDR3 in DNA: TGTGCCAGCAGCCCAGGGGCTAGCGGGCCGGGGGAGCAGTACTTC. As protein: CASSPGASGPGEQYF.

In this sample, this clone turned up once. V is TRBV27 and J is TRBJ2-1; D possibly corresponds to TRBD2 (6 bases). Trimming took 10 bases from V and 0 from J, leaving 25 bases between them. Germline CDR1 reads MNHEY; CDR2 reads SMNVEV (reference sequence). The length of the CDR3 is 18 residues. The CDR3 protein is CATCRTEISTSSYNEQFF. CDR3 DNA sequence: TGTGCCACCTGCCGCACAGAGATTTCGACTAGCTCCTACAATGAGCAGTTCTTC.

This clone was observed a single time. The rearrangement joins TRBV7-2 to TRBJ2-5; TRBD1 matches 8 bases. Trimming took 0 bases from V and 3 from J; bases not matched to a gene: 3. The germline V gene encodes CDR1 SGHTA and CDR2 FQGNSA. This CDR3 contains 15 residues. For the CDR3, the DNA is TGTGCCAGCAGCTTAGCTGGGACAGGCGAAGAGACCCAGTACTTC. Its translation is CASSLAGTGEETQYF.

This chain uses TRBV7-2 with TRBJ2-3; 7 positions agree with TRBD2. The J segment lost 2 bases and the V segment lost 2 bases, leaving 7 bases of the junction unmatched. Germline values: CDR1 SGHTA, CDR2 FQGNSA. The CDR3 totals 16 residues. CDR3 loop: CASSLRVAGPTDTQYF. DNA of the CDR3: TGTGCCAGCAGCTTAAGGGTAGCGGGCCCCACAGATACGCAGTATTTT.

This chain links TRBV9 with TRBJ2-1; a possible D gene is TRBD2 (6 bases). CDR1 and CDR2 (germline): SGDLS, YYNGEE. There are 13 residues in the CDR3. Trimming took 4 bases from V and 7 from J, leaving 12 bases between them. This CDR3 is CASSTSRGNEQFF. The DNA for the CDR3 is TGTGCCAGCAGCACCTCCCGGGGGAATGAGCAGTTCTTC.

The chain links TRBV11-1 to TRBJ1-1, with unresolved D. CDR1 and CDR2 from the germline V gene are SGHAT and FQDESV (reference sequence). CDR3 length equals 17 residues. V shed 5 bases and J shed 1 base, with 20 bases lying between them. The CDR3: CASSLGVFAGGNTEAFF. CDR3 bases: TGTGCCAGCAGCCTCGGGGTTTTCGCAGGAGGGAACACTGAAGCTTTCTTT. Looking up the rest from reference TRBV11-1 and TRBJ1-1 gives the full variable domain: EAEVAQSPRYKITEKSQAVAFWCDPISGHATLYWYRQILGQGPELLVQFQDESVVDDSQLPKDRFSAERLKGVDSTLKIQPAELGDSAMYLCASSLGVFAGGNTEAFFGQGTRLTVV.

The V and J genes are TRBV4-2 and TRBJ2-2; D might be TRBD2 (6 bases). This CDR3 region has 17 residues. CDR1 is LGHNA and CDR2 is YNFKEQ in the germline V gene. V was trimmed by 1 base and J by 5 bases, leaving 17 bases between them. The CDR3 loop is CASSQVGPAGPTGELFF. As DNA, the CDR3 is TGTGCCAGCAGCCAAGTTGGTCCGGCGGGGCCAACCGGGGAGCTGTTTTTT.

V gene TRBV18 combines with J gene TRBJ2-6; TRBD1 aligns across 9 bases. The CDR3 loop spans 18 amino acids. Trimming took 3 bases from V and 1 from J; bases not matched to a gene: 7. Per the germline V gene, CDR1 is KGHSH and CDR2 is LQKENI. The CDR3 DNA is TGTGCCAGCTCACCGGGACAGGGAATTGTATCTGGGGCCAACGTCCTGACTTTC. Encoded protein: CASSPGQGIVSGANVLTF.

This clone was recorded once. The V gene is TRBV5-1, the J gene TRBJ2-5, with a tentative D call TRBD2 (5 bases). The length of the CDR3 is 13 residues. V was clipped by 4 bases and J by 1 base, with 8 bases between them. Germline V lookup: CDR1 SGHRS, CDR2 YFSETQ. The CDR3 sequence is CASSPGSQETQYF. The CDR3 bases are TGCGCCAGCAGCCCGGGGAGCCAAGAGACCCAGTACTTC.